These T cell receptor beta chains were read from a single sample in a study of blood T cell repertoires in COVID-19. TCRdb keeps only in-frame clones here, not all; method: immunoSEQ multiplex PCR. The repertoire has 200,000 to 250,000 clones, 80% to 90% of them found once; the top ten carry 10%. The specimen sequenced was PBMCs or T cells enriched from blood (not recorded which). All receptors derive from a young man with acute COVID-19. Both conserved end residues are part of each CDR3. The order of the fields is J gene, V gene, clone size, D gene, CDR3 protein, CDR3 DNA. D genes are given only for firm matches. Size is stated for part of the rows, as once, few or many counts, or as a class when the clone is expanded.

J: TRBJ2-2
V: TRBV28
size: .
D: .
CDR3: CAIQGNTGELFF
DNA: TGTGCCATACAGGGGAACACCGGGGAGCTGTTTTTT

J: TRBJ2-2
V: TRBV27
size: .
D: TRBD2
CDR3: CASNPLSGSTGELFF
DNA: TGTGCCAGCAACCCTCTCAGCGGGAGCACCGGGGAGCTGTTTTTT

J: TRBJ2-1
V: TRBV7-9
size: .
D: .
CDR3: CASSLDYPSMGEQFF
DNA: TGTGCCAGCAGCTTAGACTACCCATCGATGGGTGAGCAGTTCTTC

J: TRBJ1-6
V: TRBV25-1
size: .
D: TRBD1
CDR3: CASSDARQGNNSPLHF
DNA: TGTGCCAGCAGTGACGCCAGACAGGGAAATAATTCACCCCTCCACTTT

J: TRBJ1-4
V: TRBV27
size: .
D: TRBD1
CDR3: CASSSWDSLDEKLFF
DNA: TGTGCCAGCAGTTCTTGGGACAGCCTAGATGAAAAACTGTTTTTT

J: TRBJ2-1
V: TRBV4-1
size: once
D: TRBD2
CDR3: CASSPLERDSIYNEQFF
DNA: TGCGCCAGCAGCCCCCTAGAGCGGGACTCTATCTACAATGAGCAGTTCTTC

J: TRBJ1-5
V: TRBV2
size: .
D: TRBD1
CDR3: CASTDRGGGQPQHF
DNA: TGTGCCAGCACGGACAGGGGCGGAGGTCAGCCCCAGCATTTT

J: TRBJ1-1
V: TRBV9
size: .
D: TRBD1
CDR3: CASSAQTGEGAFF
DNA: TGTGCCAGCAGCGCACAGACAGGGGAGGGAGCTTTCTTT

J: TRBJ2-7
V: TRBV3-1/TRBV3-2
size: .
D: .
CDR3: CASMALGAYEQYF
DNA: TGTGCCAGCATGGCTCTGGGGGCTTACGAGCAGTACTTC

J: TRBJ2-7
V: TRBV5-3
size: .
D: .
CDR3: CALTREQYF
DNA: TGTGCCCTTACCAGGGAGCAGTACTTC

J: TRBJ1-1
V: TRBV5-1
size: once
D: TRBD1
CDR3: CASSLLQGENTEAFF
DNA: TGCGCCAGCAGCTTATTACAGGGGGAGAACACTGAAGCTTTCTTT

J: TRBJ1-2
V: TRBV4-1
size: .
D: .
CDR3: CASSQEGRTNYGYTF
DNA: TGCGCCAGCAGCCAAGAGGGGAGAACTAACTATGGCTACACCTTC

J: TRBJ2-2
V: TRBV4-3
size: .
D: .
CDR3: CASSQDKGHLDGRVGTGELFF
DNA: TGCGCCAGCAGCCAAGATAAAGGACACCTGGACGGGCGTGTCGGCACCGGGGAGCTGTTTTTT

J: TRBJ2-2
V: TRBV7-3
size: .
D: .
CDR3: CASSPTGANTGELFF
DNA: TGTGCCAGCAGCCCGACAGGTGCGAACACCGGGGAGCTGTTTTTT

J: TRBJ1-2
V: TRBV9
size: .
D: .
CDR3: CASSVAEGVSGYTF
DNA: TGTGCCAGCAGCGTAGCAGAAGGGGTGAGTGGCTACACCTTC

J: TRBJ2-1
V: TRBV3-1/TRBV3-2
size: .
D: .
CDR3: CASSLRASYNEQFF
DNA: TGTGCCAGCAGCCTCAGGGCTTCCTACAATGAGCAGTTCTTC

J: TRBJ1-1
V: TRBV11-2
size: .
D: .
CDR3: CASSLAGEAFF
DNA: TGTGCCAGCAGCTTAGCAGGGGAGGCTTTCTTT

J: TRBJ1-5
V: TRBV30
size: once
D: TRBD1
CDR3: CAWSDRGDQPQHF
DNA: TGTGCCTGGAGTGACAGGGGGGATCAGCCCCAGCATTTT

J: TRBJ2-4
V: TRBV28
size: .
D: .
CDR3: CASFGGGGNIQYF
DNA: TGTGCCAGTTTTGGGGGAGGGGGAAACATTCAGTACTTC

J: TRBJ2-3
V: TRBV7-2
size: .
D: .
CDR3: CASSLLGEDTQYF
DNA: TGTGCCAGCAGTCTCCTAGGGGAAGATACGCAGTATTTT

J: TRBJ2-2
V: TRBV2
size: .
D: .
CDR3: CASSGLARGRGTDGELFF
DNA: TGTGCCAGCAGTGGCTTAGCTCGGGGCAGGGGAACAGACGGGGAGCTGTTTTTT

J: TRBJ2-7
V: TRBV11-1
size: .
D: TRBD2
CDR3: CASSLGKTSGSYEQYF
DNA: TGTGCCAGCAGCTTAGGAAAGACTAGCGGGAGTTACGAGCAGTACTTC

J: TRBJ1-2
V: TRBV10-3
size: .
D: TRBD1
CDR3: CAISESNDRGTTLYGYTF
DNA: TGTGCCATCAGTGAGTCGAATGACAGGGGGACTACCCTCTATGGCTACACCTTC

J: TRBJ2-3
V: TRBV19
size: .
D: TRBD2
CDR3: CASSMLLAGISDTQYF
DNA: TGTGCCAGTAGTATGCTGCTAGCGGGAATCTCAGATACGCAGTATTTT

J: TRBJ2-1
V: TRBV7-6
size: .
D: .
CDR3: CASSLGTVSYNEQFF
DNA: TGTGCCAGCAGCTTAGGCACGGTTTCCTACAATGAGCAGTTCTTC

J: TRBJ2-1
V: TRBV9
size: .
D: .
CDR3: CASTRPGWREQFF
DNA: TGTGCCAGCACCCGACCGGGTTGGAGGGAGCAGTTCTTC

J: TRBJ1-5
V: TRBV7-9
size: .
D: TRBD1
CDR3: CASSRGTGNQPQHF
DNA: TGTGCCAGCAGCCGTGGGACAGGCAATCAGCCCCAGCATTTT

J: TRBJ1-1
V: TRBV29-1
size: .
D: .
CDR3: CSVEGGGTEAFF
DNA: TGCAGCGTTGAGGGGGGAGGTACTGAAGCTTTCTTT

J: TRBJ2-7
V: TRBV29-1
size: .
D: .
CDR3: CSVERGGEQYF
DNA: TGCAGCGTTGAGAGGGGAGGCGAGCAGTACTTC

J: TRBJ1-2
V: TRBV19
size: .
D: .
CDR3: CASRQGGAYYGYTF
DNA: TGTGCCAGTAGGCAAGGAGGGGCCTACTATGGCTACACCTTC

J: TRBJ2-4
V: TRBV13
size: once
D: TRBD2
CDR3: CASSLAGGAKNIQYF
DNA: TGTGCCAGCAGCTTAGCCGGGGGGGCCAAAAACATTCAGTACTTC

J: TRBJ2-2
V: TRBV27
size: once
D: TRBD2
CDR3: CASRGLAGVGITGELFF
DNA: TGTGCCAGCAGAGGACTAGCGGGAGTTGGTATCACCGGGGAGCTGTTTTTT

J: TRBJ1-1
V: TRBV7-2
size: .
D: TRBD1
CDR3: CASSLFPGTGGTEAFF
DNA: TGTGCCAGCAGCTTATTTCCCGGGACAGGGGGCACTGAAGCTTTCTTT

J: TRBJ1-5
V: TRBV24-1
size: once
D: .
CDR3: CATSESARGIQPQHF
DNA: TGTGCCACCAGTGAGTCGGCTCGAGGGATTCAGCCCCAGCATTTT

J: TRBJ1-5
V: TRBV28
size: few
D: .
CDR3: CASSFEREYSNQPQHF
DNA: TGTGCCAGCAGTTTTGAGCGGGAATATAGCAATCAGCCCCAGCATTTT

J: TRBJ1-1
V: TRBV11-2
size: .
D: .
CDR3: CASSRTPNTEAFF
DNA: TGTGCCAGCAGCCGGACACCGAACACTGAAGCTTTCTTT

J: TRBJ2-2
V: TRBV7-9
size: .
D: TRBD1
CDR3: CASSLIGGAAGELFF
DNA: TGTGCCAGCAGCTTAATAGGGGGCGCCGCCGGGGAGCTGTTTTTT

J: TRBJ1-4
V: TRBV5-6
size: few
D: .
CDR3: CASSLFGRGSEKLFF
DNA: TGTGCCAGCAGCTTGTTCGGCAGGGGAAGTGAAAAACTGTTTTTT

J: TRBJ1-2
V: TRBV2
size: .
D: .
CDR3: CASSGEGRGYTF
DNA: TGTGCCAGCAGCGGGGAGGGTCGCGGCTACACCTTC

J: TRBJ2-1
V: TRBV3-1/TRBV3-2
size: .
D: TRBD2
CDR3: CASSQDSETSGRGGYNEQFF
DNA: TGTGCCAGCAGCCAAGATTCCGAGACTAGCGGGAGAGGGGGATACAATGAGCAGTTCTTC

J: TRBJ2-7
V: TRBV6-6
size: .
D: TRBD2
CDR3: CASSYSTLAGDEQYF
DNA: TGTGCCAGCAGTTACTCGACACTAGCGGGAGACGAGCAGTACTTC

J: TRBJ2-7
V: TRBV5-1
size: large
D: TRBD1
CDR3: CASSFAGGGDEQYF
DNA: TGCGCCAGCAGCTTCGCAGGGGGCGGGGACGAGCAGTACTTC